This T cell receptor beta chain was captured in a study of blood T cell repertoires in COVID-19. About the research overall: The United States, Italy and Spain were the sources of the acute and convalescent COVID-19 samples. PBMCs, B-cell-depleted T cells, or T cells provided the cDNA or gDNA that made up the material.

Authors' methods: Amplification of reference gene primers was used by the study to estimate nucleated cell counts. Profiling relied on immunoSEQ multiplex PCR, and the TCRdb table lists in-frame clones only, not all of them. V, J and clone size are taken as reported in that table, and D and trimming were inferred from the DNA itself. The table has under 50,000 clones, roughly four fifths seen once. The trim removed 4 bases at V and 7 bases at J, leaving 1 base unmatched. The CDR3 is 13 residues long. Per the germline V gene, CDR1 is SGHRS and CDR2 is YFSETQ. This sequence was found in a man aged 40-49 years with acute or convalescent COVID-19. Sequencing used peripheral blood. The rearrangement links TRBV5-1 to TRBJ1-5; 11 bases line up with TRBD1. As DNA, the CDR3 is TGCGCCAGCAGCCGGACAGGGGGCCAGCCCCAGCATTTT. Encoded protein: CASSRTGGQPQHF.